Only a few counts were recorded for the clone carrying this TCR beta chain. Its target is unknown. This sample stems from a study of T cells in Graves' hyperthyroidism and ophthalmopathy. Study at large: The initial diagnosis was the point when peripheral blood was collected, ahead of any treatment. Study-wide findings and caveats: Blood samples included most of the expanded thyroid clonotypes exceeding 0.001.

RNA transcripts were the template for amplifying TCR beta CDR3 regions. TCR CDR3 regions were first amplified by RT-PCR with HTBI primers. TCRdb called the multiplex PCR reads again in MiXCR, with one record for every CDR3 protein. The sample consists of about 600,000 distinct CDR3 sequences, more than 15% of them appearing once. Uncontrolled infection, other autoimmune disease, pregnancy or lactation excluded patients. The V and J ends lost 8 bases and 12 bases respectively, with 17 bases between them. Germline values: CDR1 SNHLY, CDR2 FYNNEI. This CDR3 comprises 12 residues. The gene calls are TRBV2 and TRBJ2-1; tentatively, D is TRBD2 (5 bases). The sequenced material came from blood. This receptor was obtained from a woman aged 40 to 55 with Graves' ophthalmopathy. CDR3 residues: CASVREAIRQFF. For the CDR3, the DNA is TGTGCCAGCGTCCGGGAAGCAATTAGGCAGTTCTTC. Full variable domain (outside the CDR3, taken from reference TRBV2 and TRBJ2-1): EPEVTQTPSHQVTQMGQEVILRCVPISNHLYFYWYRQILGQKVEFLVSFYNNEISEKSEIFDDQFSVERPDGSNFTLKIRSTKLEDSAMYFCASVREAIRQFFGPGTRLTVL.